Listed below are T cell receptor beta chains from one sample, sequenced in a study of blood T cells in healthy people across ages. TCRdb recomputed calls from the 5' RACE reads with MiXCR, one row per CDR3 protein. The sample lists 1.5 million to 2 million distinct CDR3 sequences; around 40% were seen once. Sequencing was carried out using blood. The source is a human donor in good health. Each CDR3 is given with its conserved first and last residue. Fields, in order: J gene, V gene, clone size, D gene, CDR3 DNA, CDR3 protein. D genes are given only for firm matches. The size of a clone is reported for some rows only, either as once, few or many, or as a class for expanded clones.

>TRBJ2-7|TRBV6-6|few|NA
TGTGCCAGCAGTTACTCTTCTAGACCGAAACTGTTGTACTTC
CASSYSSRPKLLYF
>TRBJ2-1|TRBV11-2|NA|TRBD2
TGTGCCAGCAGCTTCGCCGCGGCGGGGGATGTAAGAAATGAGCAGTTCTTC
CASSFAAAGDVRNEQFF
>TRBJ1-1|TRBV3-1|NA|NA
TGTGCCAGCAGCCCAGCGCTGGACACTGAAGCTTTCTTT
CASSPALDTEAFF
>TRBJ1-1|TRBV15|NA|NA
TGTGCCACCAGCGGACAGACGAACACTGAAGCTTTCTTT
CATSGQTNTEAFF
>TRBJ1-6|TRBV7-2|few|NA
TGTGCCAGCAGGGATCAGGCCTATAATTCACCCCTCCACTTT
CASRDQAYNSPLHF
>TRBJ2-1|TRBV20-1|NA|TRBD2
TGCAGTGCAAGCGACGGACTAGCGGGATACGAGCAGTTCTTC
CSASDGLAGYEQFF
>TRBJ2-7|TRBV6-5|NA|NA
TGTGCCAGCCATGGGACTCGTAACTACGAGCAGTACTTC
CASHGTRNYEQYF
>TRBJ1-5|TRBV9|many|NA
TGTGCCAGCAGCGTAGGTGCGGGCAATCAGCCCCAGCATTTT
CASSVGAGNQPQHF
>TRBJ2-3|TRBV25-1|NA|NA
TGTGCCAGCAGTGAACTGGCATTACAGGCTAACAAAGAGGATACGCAGTATTTT
CASSELALQANKEDTQYF
>TRBJ1-1|TRBV4-1|NA|NA
TGCACCAGCAGTCAGAGGGTAAACACTGAAGCTTTCTTT
CTSSQRVNTEAFF
>TRBJ1-5|TRBV10-3|NA|TRBD1
TGTGCCATCCAGACAGGGGGGGGTCAGCCCCAGCATTTT
CAIQTGGGQPQHF
>TRBJ1-5|TRBV20-1|few|NA
TGCAGTGCTATAGACACCCATAGCAATCAGCCCCAGCATTTT
CSAIDTHSNQPQHF
>TRBJ2-1|TRBV20-1|NA|TRBD2
TGCAGTGCTGGGACTAGCGGGGGGTATGAGCAGTTCTTC
CSAGTSGGYEQFF
>TRBJ2-7|TRBV12-3/TRBV12-4|few|NA
TGTGCCAGCAGTTTAGCCGCCCTTGGCGAGCAGTACTTC
CASSLAALGEQYF
>TRBJ2-5|TRBV5-1|once|NA
TGCGCCAGCAGCAGAGGGGCTAGCGTAAGGGAGACCCAGTACTTC
CASSRGASVRETQYF
>TRBJ2-1|TRBV10-3|NA|TRBD1
TGTGCCATGCAGGGGGTTATCGGTGAGCAGTTCTTC
CAMQGVIGEQFF
>TRBJ2-3|TRBV7-2|few|TRBD2
TGTGCCAGCAGCTTACGACTAGCGACAGATACGCAGTATTTT
CASSLRLATDTQYF
>TRBJ2-1|TRBV9|NA|NA
TGTGCCAGCAGCGTAGTGCTAGGCGGGAAGAATGAGCAGTTCTTC
CASSVVLGGKNEQFF
>TRBJ1-5|TRBV20-1|NA|NA
TGCAGTGCCCAAAATACTATCGCGACGGGGCGGATAAATCAGCCCCAGCATTTT
CSAQNTIATGRINQPQHF
>TRBJ1-2|TRBV12-3/TRBV12-4|NA|TRBD1
TGTGCCAGCAGTCTCGCCCGACAGGGGGGTTTCTATGGCTACACCTTC
CASSLARQGGFYGYTF
>TRBJ2-1|TRBV6-1|NA|TRBD1
TGTGCCAGCAACCATGATTCCGGGACAGGGGGCTACGAGCAGTTCTTC
CASNHDSGTGGYEQFF
>TRBJ2-7|TRBV29-1|NA|TRBD1
TGCAGCGTAACAGGGGGCTCCTACAATGAGCAGTACTTC
CSVTGGSYNEQYF
>TRBJ2-5|TRBV6-5|NA|NA
TGTGCCAGCAGTTACTCGCCAGGGGGGACAGAAGAGACCCAGTACTTC
CASSYSPGGTEETQYF
>TRBJ1-2|TRBV7-2|NA|TRBD1
TGTGCCAGCAGCCCGGGGACAGGGAGTTATTCCCCGCCCACCTTC
CASSPGTGSYSPPTF
>TRBJ2-5|TRBV20-1|once|TRBD1
TGCAGTCCCACAGGGGGCGCGTCGGAGACCCAGTACTTC
CSPTGGASETQYF
>TRBJ1-1|TRBV28|few|TRBD1
TGTGCCAGCAGTAAGGGACAGACGAACACTGAAGCTTTCTTT
CASSKGQTNTEAFF
>TRBJ2-1|TRBV3-1|NA|TRBD2
TGTGCCAGCAGCGCTAGGAGCGGGGTATACAATAAGCAGTTCTTC
CASSARSGVYNKQFF
>TRBJ1-4|TRBV29-1|NA|NA
TGCAGCGTTGAGGTCGGGGGTGAAAAACTGTTTTTT
CSVEVGGEKLFF